This TCR beta chain stems from a study of PD-1 blockade in classical Hodgkin lymphoma. Per germline, CDR1 MDHEN and CDR2 SYDVKM. Trimming took 8 bases from V and 0 from J, leaving 17 bases between them. The CDR3 totals 15 residues. The time point is: newly diagnosed, previously untreated cHL patient sample. Method: immunoSEQ multiplex PCR; TCRdb's copy keeps in-frame clones and lacks some. This table holds roughly 77,000 clones, about 93% found once. This sequence originates from a human donor with classical Hodgkin lymphoma. The sample was peripheral blood mononuclear cells (PBMCs). The chain employs TRBV28 and TRBJ2-7; unclear D gene. The CDR3 protein is CASRAKERLSYEQYF. The CDR3 DNA reads TGTGCCAGCCGAGCCAAGGAGCGCCTCTCCTACGAGCAGTACTTC.